The rows below give T cell receptor beta chains drawn from one sample of a study of radiotherapy plus CTLA-4 blockade in lung cancer. Clones were sequenced by immunoSEQ multiplex PCR, and TCRdb holds only the in-frame ones, with some missing. The data hold approximately 40,000 clones, with over 65% observed a single time. Sequencing was performed on peripheral blood, taken from a patient treated with radiotherapy plus ipilimumab. These receptors were collected from a human donor with non-small cell lung cancer who had stable disease on radiotherapy plus ipilimumab. CDR3s include the opening cysteine and the closing phenylalanine or tryptophan. Fields, in order: V gene, J gene, CDR3 length, clone size, D gene, CDR3 DNA, CDR3 protein. A D gene is named only where the DNA matches it firmly. Clone size appears in some rows only: once, few, many, or a class for an expanded clone.

V: TRBV7-9; J: TRBJ1-4; length: 14; size: once; D: .; DNA: TGTGCCAGCAGCTTGTACAGGGAAGGAGAAAAACTGTTTTTT; CDR3: CASSLYREGEKLFF
V: TRBV7-8; J: TRBJ2-1; length: 16; size: .; D: TRBD2; DNA: TGTGCCAGCAGCTCTACTAGCGGGGGGGCTGTAAATGAGCAGTTCTTC; CDR3: CASSSTSGGAVNEQFF
V: TRBV5-1; J: TRBJ2-2; length: 15; size: once; D: TRBD1; DNA: TGCGCCAGCAGCCCCGACAGGGCGAACACCGGGGAGCTGTTTTTT; CDR3: CASSPDRANTGELFF
V: TRBV5-1; J: TRBJ2-5; length: 16; size: .; D: TRBD2; DNA: TGCGCCAGCAGCTGGACTAGCGGGGGGGAACAAGAGACCCAGTACTTC; CDR3: CASSWTSGGEQETQYF
V: TRBV28; J: TRBJ1-5; length: 14; size: .; D: .; DNA: TGTGCCAGCAGCCTATCACAGGGAACTCAGCCCCAGCATTTT; CDR3: CASSLSQGTQPQHF
V: TRBV5-1; J: TRBJ1-2; length: 15; size: .; D: .; DNA: TGCGCCAGCAGCGGGGGGGTTGGGGGTAACTATGGCTACACCTTC; CDR3: CASSGGVGGNYGYTF
V: TRBV9; J: TRBJ2-1; length: 13; size: .; D: .; DNA: TGTGCCAGCAGCACGACGGGAAACAATGAGCAGTTCTTC; CDR3: CASSTTGNNEQFF
V: TRBV19; J: TRBJ1-2; length: 12; size: .; D: .; DNA: TGTGCCAGTAGTAAGGACCTAGGGGGCTACACCTTC; CDR3: CASSKDLGGYTF
V: TRBV13; J: TRBJ1-1; length: 12; size: .; D: .; DNA: TGTGCCAGCAGCGTACTTAACACTGAAGCTTTCTTT; CDR3: CASSVLNTEAFF
V: TRBV2; J: TRBJ1-2; length: 13; size: .; D: TRBD1; DNA: TGTGCCAGCAGAGACAGGGAGAACTATGGCTACACCTTC; CDR3: CASRDRENYGYTF
V: TRBV18; J: TRBJ1-2; length: 15; size: .; D: TRBD1; DNA: TGTGCCAGCTCACCCGAGGACAGGGCTTTCGATGGCTACACCTTC; CDR3: CASSPEDRAFDGYTF
V: TRBV6-1; J: TRBJ2-7; length: 13; size: few; D: TRBD1; DNA: TGTGCCAGCAACTCCGGACAGGGAAACGAGCAGTACTTC; CDR3: CASNSGQGNEQYF
V: TRBV27; J: TRBJ1-6; length: 16; size: .; D: .; DNA: TGTGCCAGCAGTTTATCCCTCCACGCCGGGAATTCACCCCTCCACTTT; CDR3: CASSLSLHAGNSPLHF
V: TRBV5-6; J: TRBJ2-5; length: 15; size: .; D: TRBD1; DNA: TGTGCCAGCAGCTTAGTAGACAGGGGGAGAGAGACCCAGTACTTC; CDR3: CASSLVDRGRETQYF
V: TRBV14; J: TRBJ2-3; length: 12; size: few; D: .; DNA: TGTGCCAGCAGCCCCTTCGTGGATACGCAGTATTTT; CDR3: CASSPFVDTQYF
V: TRBV27; J: TRBJ1-2; length: 13; size: .; D: .; DNA: TGTGCCAGCAGCTACAAAACTAACTATGGCTACACCTTC; CDR3: CASSYKTNYGYTF
V: TRBV6-9; J: TRBJ1-6; length: 15; size: .; D: .; DNA: TGTGCCAGCAGACCTGACACAGGGTATAATTCACCCCTCCACTTT; CDR3: CASRPDTGYNSPLHF
V: TRBV6-8; J: TRBJ2-1; length: 16; size: medium-sized; D: TRBD2; DNA: TGTGCCAGCAGTTATCGGGGGGGCGTTTCCTACAATGAGCAGTTCTTC; CDR3: CASSYRGGVSYNEQFF
V: TRBV5-4; J: TRBJ2-5; length: 14; size: .; D: .; DNA: TGTGCCAGCAGCTTGGGGCAGGGGATTGGGACCCAGTACTTC; CDR3: CASSLGQGIGTQYF
V: TRBV10-2; J: TRBJ1-2; length: 15; size: .; D: TRBD1; DNA: TGCGCCAGCAGTGAGGGACAGGGAGCTAACTATGGCTACACCTTC; CDR3: CASSEGQGANYGYTF
V: TRBV5-1; J: TRBJ1-1; length: 14; size: medium-sized; D: .; DNA: TGCGCCAGCAGAGAAATTAGGGGAGACACTGAAGCTTTCTTT; CDR3: CASREIRGDTEAFF
V: TRBV5-8; J: TRBJ2-3; length: 18; size: .; D: TRBD2; DNA: TGTGCCAGCAGCTTATCAGCGGGGGGACTTACCTACACAGATACGCAGTATTTT; CDR3: CASSLSAGGLTYTDTQYF
V: TRBV30; J: TRBJ1-6; length: 13; size: .; D: .; DNA: TGTGCCTGGAGTGGACAGTATAATTCACCCCTCCACTTT; CDR3: CAWSGQYNSPLHF
V: TRBV19; J: TRBJ1-1; length: 14; size: .; D: .; DNA: TGTGCCAGTAGTCTATGGGGTGATAACACTGAAGCTTTCTTT; CDR3: CASSLWGDNTEAFF
V: TRBV2; J: TRBJ1-1; length: 13; size: .; D: .; DNA: TGTGCCAGCAGGCAGGCCATGAACACTGAAGCTTTCTTT; CDR3: CASRQAMNTEAFF
V: TRBV7-9; J: TRBJ2-5; length: 14; size: .; D: TRBD1; DNA: TGTGCCAGCAGCCCCATCGGACAGGGGGAGACCCAGTACTTC; CDR3: CASSPIGQGETQYF
V: TRBV7-9; J: TRBJ1-3; length: 12; size: few; D: .; DNA: TGTGCCAGCAGCGTAAATGGAAACACCATATATTTT; CDR3: CASSVNGNTIYF
V: TRBV6-5; J: TRBJ1-1; length: 15; size: few; D: .; DNA: TGTGCCAGCAGTTACTCGGACCAGGGTAACACTGAAGCTTTCTTT; CDR3: CASSYSDQGNTEAFF